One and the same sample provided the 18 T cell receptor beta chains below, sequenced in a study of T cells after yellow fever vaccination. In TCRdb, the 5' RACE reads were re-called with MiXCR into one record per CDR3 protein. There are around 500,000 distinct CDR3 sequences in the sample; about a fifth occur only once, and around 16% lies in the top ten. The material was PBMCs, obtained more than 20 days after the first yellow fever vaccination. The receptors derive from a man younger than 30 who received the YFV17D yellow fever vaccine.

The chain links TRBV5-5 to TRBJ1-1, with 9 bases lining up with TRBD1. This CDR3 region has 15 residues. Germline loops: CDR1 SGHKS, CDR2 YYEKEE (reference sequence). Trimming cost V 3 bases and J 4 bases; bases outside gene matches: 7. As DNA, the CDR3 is TGTGCCAGCAGCTCACAACAGGGGGCGCGCACTGAAGCTTTCTTT. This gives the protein CASSSQQGARTEAFF.

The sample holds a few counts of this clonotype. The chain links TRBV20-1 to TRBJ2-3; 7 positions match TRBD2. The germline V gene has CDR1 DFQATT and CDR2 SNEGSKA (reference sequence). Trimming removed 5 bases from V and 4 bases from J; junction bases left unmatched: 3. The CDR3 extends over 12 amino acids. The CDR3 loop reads CSAGRGADTQYF. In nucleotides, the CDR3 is TGCAGTGCTGGCCGGGGGGCAGATACGCAGTATTTT.

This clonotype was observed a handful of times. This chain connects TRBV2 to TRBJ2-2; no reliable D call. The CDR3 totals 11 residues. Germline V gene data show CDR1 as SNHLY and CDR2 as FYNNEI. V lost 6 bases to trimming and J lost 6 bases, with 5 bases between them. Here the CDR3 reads CASSDAGELFF. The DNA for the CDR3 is TGTGCCAGCAGCGACGCCGGGGAGCTGTTTTTT.

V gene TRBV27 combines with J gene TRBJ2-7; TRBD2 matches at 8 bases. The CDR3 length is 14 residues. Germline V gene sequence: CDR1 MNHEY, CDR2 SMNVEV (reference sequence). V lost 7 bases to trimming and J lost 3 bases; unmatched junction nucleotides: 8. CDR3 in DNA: TGTGCCAGCAAGGCGGGGGGCCCCTTCTACGAGCAGTACGTC. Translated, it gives CASKAGGPFYEQYV.

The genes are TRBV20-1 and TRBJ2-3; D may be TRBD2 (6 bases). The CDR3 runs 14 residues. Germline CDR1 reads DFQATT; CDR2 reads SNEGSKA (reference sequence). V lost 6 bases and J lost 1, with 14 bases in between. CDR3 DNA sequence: TGCAGTGCCCCACTAGCAGCTGGCACAGATACGCAGTATTTT. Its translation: CSAPLAAGTDTQYF.

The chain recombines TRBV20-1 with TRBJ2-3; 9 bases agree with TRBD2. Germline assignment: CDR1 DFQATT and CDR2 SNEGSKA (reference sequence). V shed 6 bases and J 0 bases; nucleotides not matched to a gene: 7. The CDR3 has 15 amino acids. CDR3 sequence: CSASGGRSSTDTQYF. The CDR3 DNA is TGCAGTGCCAGCGGGGGGAGGTCTAGCACAGATACGCAGTATTTT.

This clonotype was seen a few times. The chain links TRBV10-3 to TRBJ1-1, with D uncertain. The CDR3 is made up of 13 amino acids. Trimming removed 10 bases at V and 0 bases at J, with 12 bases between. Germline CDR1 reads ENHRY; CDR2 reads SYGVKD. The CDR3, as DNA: TGTGCCAGTAATGACAACCTGAACACTGAAGCTTTCTTT. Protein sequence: CASNDNLNTEAFF.

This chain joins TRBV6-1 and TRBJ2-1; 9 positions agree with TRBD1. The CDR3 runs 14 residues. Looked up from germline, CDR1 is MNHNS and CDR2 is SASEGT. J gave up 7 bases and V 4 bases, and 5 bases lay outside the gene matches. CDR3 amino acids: CASSAGTGRNEQFF. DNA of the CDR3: TGTGCCAGCAGTGCCGGGACAGGGCGAAATGAGCAGTTCTTC.

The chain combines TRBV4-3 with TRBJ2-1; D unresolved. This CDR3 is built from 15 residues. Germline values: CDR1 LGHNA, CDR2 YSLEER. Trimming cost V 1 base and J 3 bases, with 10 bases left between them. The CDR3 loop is CASSQVPGIYNEQFF. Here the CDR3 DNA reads TGCGCCAGCAGCCAAGTACCTGGGATCTACAATGAGCAGTTCTTC.

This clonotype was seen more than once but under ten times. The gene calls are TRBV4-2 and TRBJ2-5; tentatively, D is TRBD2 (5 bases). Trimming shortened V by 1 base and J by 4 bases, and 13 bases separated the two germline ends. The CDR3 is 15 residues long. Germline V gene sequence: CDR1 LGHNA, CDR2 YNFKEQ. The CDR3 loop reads CASSQGGLEAETQYF. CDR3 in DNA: TGTGCCAGCAGCCAAGGTGGGTTGGAGGCAGAGACCCAGTACTTC.

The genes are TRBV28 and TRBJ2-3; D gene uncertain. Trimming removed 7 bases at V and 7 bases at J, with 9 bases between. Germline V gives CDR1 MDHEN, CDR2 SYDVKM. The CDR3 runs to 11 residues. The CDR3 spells CASKAQHTQYF. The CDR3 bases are TGTGCCAGCAAGGCGCAGCATACGCAGTATTTT.

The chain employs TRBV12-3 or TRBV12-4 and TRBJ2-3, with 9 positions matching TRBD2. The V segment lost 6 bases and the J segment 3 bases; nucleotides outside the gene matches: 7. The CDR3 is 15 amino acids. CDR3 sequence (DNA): TGTGCCAGCAGATCCCCTAGCGGGATTACAGATACGCAGTATTTT. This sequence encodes CASRSPSGITDTQYF.

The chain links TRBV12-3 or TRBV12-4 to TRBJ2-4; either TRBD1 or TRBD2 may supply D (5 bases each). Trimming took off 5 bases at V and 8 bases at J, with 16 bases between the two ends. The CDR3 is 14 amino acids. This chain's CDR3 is CASSQRQQEDIQYF. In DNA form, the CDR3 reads TGTGCCAGCAGTCAGAGACAGCAGGAGGACATTCAGTACTTC.

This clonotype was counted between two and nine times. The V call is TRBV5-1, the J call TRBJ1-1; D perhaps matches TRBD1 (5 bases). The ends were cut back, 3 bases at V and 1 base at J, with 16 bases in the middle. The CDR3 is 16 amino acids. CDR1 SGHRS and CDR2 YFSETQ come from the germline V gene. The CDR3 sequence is CASSSLSDSGNTEAFF. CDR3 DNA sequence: TGCGCCAGCAGCTCCCTAAGTGACAGCGGGAACACTGAAGCTTTCTTT.

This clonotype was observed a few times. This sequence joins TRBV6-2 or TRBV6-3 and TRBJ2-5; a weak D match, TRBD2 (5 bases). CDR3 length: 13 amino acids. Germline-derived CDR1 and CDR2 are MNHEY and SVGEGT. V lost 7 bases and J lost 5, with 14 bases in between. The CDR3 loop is CASKSTGYETQYF. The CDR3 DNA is TGTGCCAGCAAAAGTACGGGGTACGAGACCCAGTACTTC.

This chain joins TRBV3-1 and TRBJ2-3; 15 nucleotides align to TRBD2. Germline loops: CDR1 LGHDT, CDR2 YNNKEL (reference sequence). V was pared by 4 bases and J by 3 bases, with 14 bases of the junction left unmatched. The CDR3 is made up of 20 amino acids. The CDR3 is CASSPLARTSGGARTDTQYF. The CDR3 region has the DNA TGTGCCAGCAGCCCCTTAGCTCGGACTAGCGGGGGGGCGAGGACAGATACGCAGTATTTT.

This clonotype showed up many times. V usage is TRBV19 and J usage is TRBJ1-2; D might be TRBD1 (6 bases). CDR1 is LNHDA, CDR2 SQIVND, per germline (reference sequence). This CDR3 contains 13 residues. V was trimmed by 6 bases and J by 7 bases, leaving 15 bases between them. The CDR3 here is CASSRDKPSGYTF. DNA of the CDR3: TGTGCCAGTAGCCGGGACAAACCATCTGGCTACACCTTC.

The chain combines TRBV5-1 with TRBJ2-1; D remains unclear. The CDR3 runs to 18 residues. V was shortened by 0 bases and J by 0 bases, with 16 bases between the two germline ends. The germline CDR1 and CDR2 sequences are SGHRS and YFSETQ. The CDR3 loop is CASSLDSGAIVSYNEQFF. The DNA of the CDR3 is TGCGCCAGCAGCTTGGATTCCGGAGCGATTGTCTCCTACAATGAGCAGTTCTTC.